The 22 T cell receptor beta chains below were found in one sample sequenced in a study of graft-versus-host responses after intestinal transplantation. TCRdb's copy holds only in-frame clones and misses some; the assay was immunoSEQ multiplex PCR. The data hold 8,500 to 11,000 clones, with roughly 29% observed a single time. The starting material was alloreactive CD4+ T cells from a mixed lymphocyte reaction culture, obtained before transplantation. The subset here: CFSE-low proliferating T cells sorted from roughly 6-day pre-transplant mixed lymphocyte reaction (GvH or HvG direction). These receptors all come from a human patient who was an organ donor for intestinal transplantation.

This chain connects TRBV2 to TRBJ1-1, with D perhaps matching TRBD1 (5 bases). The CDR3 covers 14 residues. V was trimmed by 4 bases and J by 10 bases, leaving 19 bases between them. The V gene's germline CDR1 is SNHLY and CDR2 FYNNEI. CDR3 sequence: CASSVVGRGGVAFF. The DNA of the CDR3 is TGTGCCAGCAGTGTGGTAGGAAGGGGTGGCGTAGCTTTCTTT.

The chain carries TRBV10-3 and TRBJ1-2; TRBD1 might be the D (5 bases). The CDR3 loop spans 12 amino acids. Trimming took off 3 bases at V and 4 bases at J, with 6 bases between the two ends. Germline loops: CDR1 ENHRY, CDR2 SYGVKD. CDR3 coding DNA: TGTGCCATCAGTGAAGACAGCTATGGCTACACCTTC. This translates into CAISEDSYGYTF.

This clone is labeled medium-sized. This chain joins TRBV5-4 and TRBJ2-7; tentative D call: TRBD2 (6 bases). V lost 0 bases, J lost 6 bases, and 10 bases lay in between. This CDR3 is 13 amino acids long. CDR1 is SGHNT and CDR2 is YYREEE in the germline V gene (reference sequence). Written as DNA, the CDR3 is TGTGCCAGCAGCTTGGCAATCGGGGGCGAGCAGTACTTC. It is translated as CASSLAIGGEQYF.

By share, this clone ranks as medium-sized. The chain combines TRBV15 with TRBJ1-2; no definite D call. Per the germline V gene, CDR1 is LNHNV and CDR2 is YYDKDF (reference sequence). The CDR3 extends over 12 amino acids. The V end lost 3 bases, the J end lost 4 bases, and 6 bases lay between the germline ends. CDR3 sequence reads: CATSSGSYGYTF. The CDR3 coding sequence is TGTGCCACCAGCAGTGGCAGCTATGGCTACACCTTC.

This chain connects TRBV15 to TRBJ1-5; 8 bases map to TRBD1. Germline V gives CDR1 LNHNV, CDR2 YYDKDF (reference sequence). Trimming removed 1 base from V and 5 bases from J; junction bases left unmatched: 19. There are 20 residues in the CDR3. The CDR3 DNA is TGTGCCACCAGCAGAGCCGCCTACGTAGTGACAGGGGCAGGGGATCAGCCCCAGCATTTT. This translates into CATSRAAYVVTGAGDQPQHF.

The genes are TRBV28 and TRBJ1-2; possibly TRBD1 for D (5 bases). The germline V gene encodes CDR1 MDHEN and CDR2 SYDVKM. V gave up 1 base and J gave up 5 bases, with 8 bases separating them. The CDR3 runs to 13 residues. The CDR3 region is CASSLSGLYGYTF. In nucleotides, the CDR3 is TGTGCCAGCAGTTTATCAGGGTTGTATGGCTACACCTTC.

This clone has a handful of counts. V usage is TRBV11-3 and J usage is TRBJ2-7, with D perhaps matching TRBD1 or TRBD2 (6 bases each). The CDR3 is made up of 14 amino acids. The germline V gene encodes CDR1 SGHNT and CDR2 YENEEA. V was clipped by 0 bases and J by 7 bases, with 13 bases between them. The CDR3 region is CASSLDRQGREQYF. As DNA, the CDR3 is TGTGCCAGCAGCTTAGATCGTCAGGGGAGGGAGCAGTACTTC.

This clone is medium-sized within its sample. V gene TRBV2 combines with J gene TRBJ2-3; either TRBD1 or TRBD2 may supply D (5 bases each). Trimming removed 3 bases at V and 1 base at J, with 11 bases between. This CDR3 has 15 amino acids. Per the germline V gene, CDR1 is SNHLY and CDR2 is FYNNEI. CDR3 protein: CASSDGGEGTDTQYF. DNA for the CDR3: TGTGCCAGCAGTGATGGGGGAGAGGGCACAGATACGCAGTATTTT.

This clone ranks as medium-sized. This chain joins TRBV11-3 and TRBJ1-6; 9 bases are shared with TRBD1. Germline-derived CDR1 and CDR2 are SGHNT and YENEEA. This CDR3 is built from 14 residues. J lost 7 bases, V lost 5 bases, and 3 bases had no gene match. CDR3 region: CASSPGQGNSPLHF. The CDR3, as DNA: TGTGCCAGCAGCCCGGGACAGGGAAATTCACCCCTCCACTTT.

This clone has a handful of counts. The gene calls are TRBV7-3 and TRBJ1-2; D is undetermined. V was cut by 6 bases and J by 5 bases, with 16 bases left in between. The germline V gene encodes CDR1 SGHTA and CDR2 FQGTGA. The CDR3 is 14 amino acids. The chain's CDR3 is CASRPDYSEYGYTF. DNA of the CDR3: TGTGCCAGCAGACCTGATTACAGCGAGTATGGCTACACCTTC.

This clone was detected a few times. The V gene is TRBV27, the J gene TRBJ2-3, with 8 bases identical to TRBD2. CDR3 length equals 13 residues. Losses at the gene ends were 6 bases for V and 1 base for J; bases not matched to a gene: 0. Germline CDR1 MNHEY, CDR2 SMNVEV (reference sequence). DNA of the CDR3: TGTGCCAGCAGCGGGGGGGGCACAGATACGCAGTATTTT. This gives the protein CASSGGGTDTQYF.

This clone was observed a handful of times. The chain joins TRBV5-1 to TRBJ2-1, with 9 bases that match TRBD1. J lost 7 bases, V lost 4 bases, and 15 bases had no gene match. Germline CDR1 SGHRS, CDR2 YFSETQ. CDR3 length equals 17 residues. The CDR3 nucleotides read TGCGCCAGCAGCCCCACCCTCCGGGACAGGGAAGGGAATGAGCAGTTCTTC. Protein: CASSPTLRDREGNEQFF.

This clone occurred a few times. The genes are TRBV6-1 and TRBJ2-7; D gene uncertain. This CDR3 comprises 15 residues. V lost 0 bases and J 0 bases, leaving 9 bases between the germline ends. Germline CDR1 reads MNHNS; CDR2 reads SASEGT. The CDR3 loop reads CASSEAGLPSYEQYF. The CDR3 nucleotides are TGTGCCAGCAGTGAAGCAGGGTTACCCTCCTACGAGCAGTACTTC.

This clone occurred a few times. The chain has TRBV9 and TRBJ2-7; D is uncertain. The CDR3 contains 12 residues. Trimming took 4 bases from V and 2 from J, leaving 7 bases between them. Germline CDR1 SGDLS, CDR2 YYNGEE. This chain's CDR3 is CASSPRAYEQYF. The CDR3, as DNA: TGTGCCAGCAGCCCCCGGGCCTACGAGCAGTACTTC.

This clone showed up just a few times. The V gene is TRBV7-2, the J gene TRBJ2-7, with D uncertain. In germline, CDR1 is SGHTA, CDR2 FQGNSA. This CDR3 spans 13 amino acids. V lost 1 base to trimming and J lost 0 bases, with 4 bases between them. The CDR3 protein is CASSLDSSYEQYF. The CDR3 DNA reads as TGTGCCAGCAGCTTAGACAGCTCCTACGAGCAGTACTTC.

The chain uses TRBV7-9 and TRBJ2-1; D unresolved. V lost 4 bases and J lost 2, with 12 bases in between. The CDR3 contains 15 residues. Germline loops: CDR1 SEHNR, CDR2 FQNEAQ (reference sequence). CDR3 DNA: TGTGCCAGCAGCTCGACTTTTACCCCCTACAATGAGCAGTTCTTC. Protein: CASSSTFTPYNEQFF.

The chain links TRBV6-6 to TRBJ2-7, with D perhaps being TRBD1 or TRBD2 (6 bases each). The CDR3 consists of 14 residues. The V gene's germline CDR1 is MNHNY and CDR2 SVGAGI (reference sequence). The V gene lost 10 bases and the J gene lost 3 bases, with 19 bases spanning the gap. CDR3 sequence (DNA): TGTGCCACGAAGCCGGCCGGGGGCGGCTACGAGCAGTACTTC. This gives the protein CATKPAGGGYEQYF.

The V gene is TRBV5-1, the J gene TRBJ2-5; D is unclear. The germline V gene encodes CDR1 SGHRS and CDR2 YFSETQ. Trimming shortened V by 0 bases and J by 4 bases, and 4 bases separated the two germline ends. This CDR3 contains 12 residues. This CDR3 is CASSLGLETQYF. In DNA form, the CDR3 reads TGCGCCAGCAGCTTGGGACTAGAGACCCAGTACTTC.

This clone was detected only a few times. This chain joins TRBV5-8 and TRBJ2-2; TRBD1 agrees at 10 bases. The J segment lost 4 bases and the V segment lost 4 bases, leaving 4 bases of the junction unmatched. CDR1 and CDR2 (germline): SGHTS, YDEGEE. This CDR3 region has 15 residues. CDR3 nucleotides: TGTGCCAGCAGCAGAAGGGACAGGGGCACCGGGGAGCTGTTTTTT. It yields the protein CASSRRDRGTGELFF. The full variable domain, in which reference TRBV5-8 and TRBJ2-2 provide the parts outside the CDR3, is EAGVTQSPTHLIKTRGQQATLRCSPISGHTSVYWYQQALGLGLQFLLWYDEGEERNRGNFPPRFSGRQFPNYSSELNVNALELEDSALYLCASSRRDRGTGELFFGEGSRLTVL.

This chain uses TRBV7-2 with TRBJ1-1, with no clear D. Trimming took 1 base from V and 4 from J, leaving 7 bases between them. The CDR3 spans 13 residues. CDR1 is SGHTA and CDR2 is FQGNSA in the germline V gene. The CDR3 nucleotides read TGTGCCAGCAGCTTAGGGGAGACCACTGAAGCTTTCTTT. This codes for CASSLGETTEAFF.

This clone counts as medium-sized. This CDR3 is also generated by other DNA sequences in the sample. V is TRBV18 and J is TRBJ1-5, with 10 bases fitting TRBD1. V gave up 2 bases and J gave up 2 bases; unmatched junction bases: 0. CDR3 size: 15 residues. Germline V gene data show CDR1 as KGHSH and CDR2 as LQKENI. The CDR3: CASSPGTGGNQPQHF. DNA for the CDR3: TGTGCCAGCTCACCAGGGACAGGGGGCAATCAGCCCCAGCATTTT.

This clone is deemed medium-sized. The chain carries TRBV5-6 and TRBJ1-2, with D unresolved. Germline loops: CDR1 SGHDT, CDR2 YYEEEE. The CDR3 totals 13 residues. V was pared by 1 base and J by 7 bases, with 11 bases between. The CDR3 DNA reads TGTGCCAGCAGCTTGATGCCGGGCCTTGGCTACACCTTC. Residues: CASSLMPGLGYTF.